These T cell receptor beta chains were read from a single sample in a study of T cell repertoires in cytomegalovirus infection. A single record per CDR3 protein comes from TCRdb applying MiXCR to the reads. Among about half a million distinct CDR3 sequences, 30% to 35% were seen once, and the ten largest hold roughly a sixth. These receptors have no identified antigens. The source material was cultured PBMCs, sampled from culture after CMV antigen stimulation. The receptors were gathered from a human donor in good health (CMV status not recorded). Some clones in this sample may be carry-over from other donors' samples. Both conserved end residues are part of each CDR3. The D gene is left open where the match is weak. Where a row states a size, it is once, few, many or the class of an expanded clone; other rows omit it.

length: 16; size: many; D: TRBD2; J: TRBJ2-1; V: TRBV5-6; DNA: TGTGCCAGCAGCCGACTACTAGCGGGAGCCGACAATGAGCAGTTCTTC; CDR3: CASSRLLAGADNEQFF
length: 15; size: few; D: -; J: TRBJ2-1; V: TRBV7-2; DNA: TGTGCCAGCAGCTTCGACGTTAGCTCCTACAATGAGCAGTTCTTC; CDR3: CASSFDVSSYNEQFF
length: 19; size: -; D: TRBD2; J: TRBJ2-1; V: TRBV7-4; DNA: TGTGCCAGCAGCTCCCGATGGACTAGCGGGAGGGCTTCCTACAATGAGCAGTTCTTC; CDR3: CASSSRWTSGRASYNEQFF
length: 13; size: few; D: -; J: TRBJ2-3; V: TRBV20-1; DNA: TGCAGTGCGTCGTGGCGTAACACAGATACGCAGTATTTT; CDR3: CSASWRNTDTQYF
length: 14; size: few; D: -; J: TRBJ2-3; V: TRBV19; DNA: TGTGCCAGTAGGAGGACGGGTAGCACAGATACGCAGTATTTT; CDR3: CASRRTGSTDTQYF
length: 14; size: -; D: -; J: TRBJ1-5; V: TRBV4-1; DNA: TGCGCCAGCAGCCAAGATCAGGCCAATCAGCCCCAGCATTTT; CDR3: CASSQDQANQPQHF
length: 16; size: -; D: TRBD1; J: TRBJ2-3; V: TRBV6-5; DNA: TGTGCCAGCACTCCAAATCCAGGGGGATCGACAGATACGCAGTATTTT; CDR3: CASTPNPGGSTDTQYF
length: 16; size: -; D: -; J: TRBJ2-1; V: TRBV12-5; DNA: TGTGCTAGTGGTTTGGCGAATGGGGGCGCTGACAATGAGCAGTTCTTC; CDR3: CASGLANGGADNEQFF
length: 14; size: -; D: -; J: TRBJ2-7; V: TRBV7-2; DNA: TGTGCCAGCAGCTTAGGGACAGTGGCCTACGAGCAGTACTTC; CDR3: CASSLGTVAYEQYF
length: 15; size: -; D: -; J: TRBJ1-5; V: TRBV4-3; DNA: TGCGCCAGCAGCCAAGATCGGGGGCAGAATCAGCCCCAGCATTTT; CDR3: CASSQDRGQNQPQHF
length: 15; size: -; D: -; J: TRBJ2-7; V: TRBV28; DNA: TGTGCCAGCAGTTTTGTGGGGATGCCTGTGACCGAGCAGTACTTC; CDR3: CASSFVGMPVTEQYF
length: 11; size: many; D: -; J: TRBJ1-2; V: TRBV29-1; DNA: TGCAGCGTTGCTACAGACTATGGCTACACCTTC; CDR3: CSVATDYGYTF
length: 12; size: -; D: -; J: TRBJ2-7; V: TRBV18; DNA: TGTGCCAGCTCGTCGGGGGAGGTCGAGCAGTACTTC; CDR3: CASSSGEVEQYF
length: 14; size: many; D: TRBD1; J: TRBJ2-4; V: TRBV7-2; DNA: TGTGCCAGCAGTTTCGGACAGGGGGAAAACATTCAGTACTTC; CDR3: CASSFGQGENIQYF
length: 13; size: -; D: -; J: TRBJ1-5; V: TRBV19; DNA: TGTGCCAGTAGTCCGGGACTCGGGCAGCCCCAGCATTTT; CDR3: CASSPGLGQPQHF
length: 15; size: many; D: TRBD2; J: TRBJ2-1; V: TRBV19; DNA: TGTGCCAGTAGTATTTCACTAGCGGTTTACAATGAGCAGTTCTTC; CDR3: CASSISLAVYNEQFF
length: 17; size: -; D: TRBD1; J: TRBJ2-5; V: TRBV28; DNA: TGTGCCAGCAGTCATACAAGGACAGGGGTGTATCAAGAGACCCAGTACTTC; CDR3: CASSHTRTGVYQETQYF
length: 13; size: -; D: -; J: TRBJ1-1; V: TRBV29-1; DNA: TGCAGCGTGGCACGGATCATGAACACTGAAGCTTTCTTT; CDR3: CSVARIMNTEAFF
length: 16; size: -; D: TRBD2; J: TRBJ2-2; V: TRBV7-2; DNA: TGTGCCAGCAGCTACGGGACTAGCGCGAACACCGGGGAGCTGTTTTTT; CDR3: CASSYGTSANTGELFF
length: 14; size: -; D: TRBD2; J: TRBJ2-1; V: TRBV20-1; DNA: TGCAGTGCTAGAGATCTAGCGGAACACAATGAGCAGTTCTTC; CDR3: CSARDLAEHNEQFF
length: 15; size: many; D: TRBD2; J: TRBJ2-7; V: TRBV6-2/TRBV6-3; DNA: TGTGCCAGCAGTTACAGACTACTAGCGAAGTACGAGCAGTACTTC; CDR3: CASSYRLLAKYEQYF
length: 11; size: -; D: -; J: TRBJ1-3; V: TRBV6-5; DNA: TGTGCCAGCAGGAATGGAAACACCATATATTTT; CDR3: CASRNGNTIYF
length: 15; size: many; D: -; J: TRBJ1-5; V: TRBV7-2; DNA: TGTGCCAGCAGCTTGCGCCAGGGGAGTAATCAGCCCCAGCATTTT; CDR3: CASSLRQGSNQPQHF
length: 13; size: few; D: -; J: TRBJ1-5; V: TRBV7-9; DNA: TGTGCCAGCAGCCCAGGGGCCACTCAGCCCCAGCATTTT; CDR3: CASSPGATQPQHF
length: 15; size: few; D: -; J: TRBJ1-2; V: TRBV7-2; DNA: TGTGCCAGCAGCTTGGGGGGCGGAGGGGGTCTTGGCTACACCTTC; CDR3: CASSLGGGGGLGYTF
length: 15; size: -; D: -; J: TRBJ2-1; V: TRBV4-3; DNA: TGCGCCAGCAGCCAGGGACTTACCTCCTACAATGAGCAGTTCTTC; CDR3: CASSQGLTSYNEQFF
length: 15; size: -; D: TRBD1; J: TRBJ2-1; V: TRBV29-1; DNA: TGCAGCGTTGAAGATACAGGGGTGGGAAGAAATGAGCAGTTCTTC; CDR3: CSVEDTGVGRNEQFF
length: 15; size: -; D: -; J: TRBJ2-1; V: TRBV5-4; DNA: TGTGCCAGCAGCGGCGACCGATTCTCCTACAATGAGCAGTTCTTC; CDR3: CASSGDRFSYNEQFF
length: 13; size: -; D: -; J: TRBJ2-2; V: TRBV7-9; DNA: TGTGCCACCTCTACCCTGAACACCGGGGAGCTGTTTTTT; CDR3: CATSTLNTGELFF
length: 16; size: -; D: -; J: TRBJ2-3; V: TRBV20-1; DNA: TGCAGTGCTAGTGACCCGCGGAGAGCGGAAACAGATACGCAGTATTTT; CDR3: CSASDPRRAETDTQYF
length: 14; size: -; D: -; J: TRBJ1-2; V: TRBV12-3/TRBV12-4; DNA: TGTGCCAGCAGTTTTTCGGGATCTCCCCGAGGCTACACCTTC; CDR3: CASSFSGSPRGYTF
length: 13; size: many; D: -; J: TRBJ1-1; V: TRBV7-2; DNA: TGTGCCAGCTCCTGGGGGGATGACACTGAAGCTTTCTTT; CDR3: CASSWGDDTEAFF
length: 15; size: -; D: -; J: TRBJ1-4; V: TRBV7-9; DNA: TGTGCCAGCAGTCAAGCGACTGAGACAGATGAAAAACTGTTTTTT; CDR3: CASSQATETDEKLFF
length: 15; size: -; D: -; J: TRBJ2-7; V: TRBV5-5; DNA: TGTGCCAGCTCCCTTTTAGGGGGTAGCACTTACGAGCAGTACTTC; CDR3: CASSLLGGSTYEQYF
length: 16; size: few; D: -; J: TRBJ1-4; V: TRBV7-2; DNA: TGTGCCAGCAGCTTTTCCGCGGTTCCGGGGAGTGAAAAACTGTTTTTT; CDR3: CASSFSAVPGSEKLFF
length: 14; size: -; D: TRBD1; J: TRBJ2-3; V: TRBV27; DNA: TGTGCCAGCAGTTGGGGACAGGGATTAGATACGCAGTATTTT; CDR3: CASSWGQGLDTQYF
length: 16; size: -; D: TRBD2; J: TRBJ2-1; V: TRBV28; DNA: TGTGCCAGCAGTTTAGCAGCACAAGCGGGAGTACTCCCACAGTTCTTC; CDR3: CASSLAAQAGVLPQFF
length: 16; size: -; D: -; J: TRBJ2-3; V: TRBV18; DNA: TGTGCCAGCTCACCACCTTTGGGCGGGGGCACAGATACGCAGTATTTT; CDR3: CASSPPLGGGTDTQYF
length: 19; size: few; D: -; J: TRBJ1-5; V: TRBV7-8; DNA: TGTGCCAGCAGCTTAGCGTCCGGGGGCGGATTTGATGGCAATCAGCCCCAGCATTTT; CDR3: CASSLASGGGFDGNQPQHF
length: 16; size: many; D: TRBD2; J: TRBJ2-5; V: TRBV7-2; DNA: TGTGCCAGCAGCTTAGAGGAACTAGCGGGAGCGGGGACCCAGTACTTC; CDR3: CASSLEELAGAGTQYF
length: 14; size: few; D: -; J: TRBJ1-2; V: TRBV7-9; DNA: TGTGCCAGCAGCTTAGGTGGACAGTCGGGTGGCTACACCTTC; CDR3: CASSLGGQSGGYTF
length: 15; size: -; D: TRBD1; J: TRBJ1-4; V: TRBV7-2; DNA: TGTGCCAGCAGGGACAGGGGAAGGCCGGGTGAAAAACTGTTTTTT; CDR3: CASRDRGRPGEKLFF
length: 12; size: -; D: -; J: TRBJ2-7; V: TRBV27; DNA: TGTGCCAGCAGGTCAGGGGCCTACGAGCAGTACTTC; CDR3: CASRSGAYEQYF
length: 17; size: few; D: TRBD2; J: TRBJ2-3; V: TRBV6-1; DNA: TGTGCCAGCAGTTATCGAACGACTAGCGGGAGCACAGATACGCAGTATTTT; CDR3: CASSYRTTSGSTDTQYF
length: 14; size: few; D: -; J: TRBJ2-3; V: TRBV15; DNA: TGTGCCACCAGCACCCGCTCTAGCACAGATACGCAGTATTTT; CDR3: CATSTRSSTDTQYF
length: 12; size: -; D: -; J: TRBJ2-1; V: TRBV7-9; DNA: TGTGCCAGCAGCATGAGATACAATGAGCAGTTCTTC; CDR3: CASSMRYNEQFF
length: 11; size: -; D: -; J: TRBJ2-1; V: TRBV10-3; DNA: TGTGCCATCAGTGAGATGGGGCGGCAGTTCTTC; CDR3: CAISEMGRQFF
length: 13; size: many; D: -; J: TRBJ1-5; V: TRBV19; DNA: TGTGCCAGTACTATACAGGGCAATCAGCCCCAGCATTTT; CDR3: CASTIQGNQPQHF
length: 14; size: few; D: TRBD2; J: TRBJ2-1; V: TRBV29-1; DNA: TGCAGCGTCGCCGGGACTAGCGAGTCTAATGAGCAGTTCTTC; CDR3: CSVAGTSESNEQFF
length: 11; size: -; D: -; J: TRBJ2-5; V: TRBV6-1; DNA: TGTACCTGCGACAAGGTCCAGACCCAGTACTTC; CDR3: CTCDKVQTQYF
length: 15; size: few; D: TRBD1; J: TRBJ2-7; V: TRBV7-2; DNA: TGTGCCAGCAGCTTAACATCGGACAGGGGAGGAGAGCAGTACTTC; CDR3: CASSLTSDRGGEQYF
length: 16; size: -; D: TRBD1; J: TRBJ1-4; V: TRBV27; DNA: TGTGCCAGCACTGAGGGACAGGGTGCAACTAATGAAAAACTGTTTTTT; CDR3: CASTEGQGATNEKLFF
length: 17; size: few; D: TRBD1; J: TRBJ1-6; V: TRBV12-3/TRBV12-4; DNA: TGTGCCAGCAGTCACCTTTGGACAGGGACGTATAATTCACCCCTCCACTTT; CDR3: CASSHLWTGTYNSPLHF
length: 16; size: few; D: TRBD1; J: TRBJ1-5; V: TRBV3-1; DNA: TGTGCCAGCAGCCAAGAAGCAGGGGGCTTCAATCAGCCCCAGCATTTT; CDR3: CASSQEAGGFNQPQHF
length: 16; size: many; D: TRBD1; J: TRBJ1-1; V: TRBV19; DNA: TGTGCCAGTAGCCCCCAAAGGGACAGGAGGTACACTGAAGCTTTCTTT; CDR3: CASSPQRDRRYTEAFF
length: 13; size: -; D: -; J: TRBJ2-3; V: TRBV20-1; DNA: TGCAGTGCCTCCTCATGGGCCACAGATACGCAGTATTTT; CDR3: CSASSWATDTQYF
length: 15; size: few; D: TRBD1; J: TRBJ2-7; V: TRBV28; DNA: TGTGCCAGCCCCCCCACAACAGGGGGTCGCTACGAGCAGTACTTC; CDR3: CASPPTTGGRYEQYF
length: 15; size: -; D: TRBD1; J: TRBJ2-4; V: TRBV15; DNA: TGTGCCACCTGGGACAGGGGCTCCCCGGGAAACATTCAGTACTTC; CDR3: CATWDRGSPGNIQYF
length: 13; size: many; D: TRBD2; J: TRBJ2-7; V: TRBV7-2; DNA: TGTGCCAGCAGCCTAAGACTAGCGGCATCGTATTACTTC; CDR3: CASSLRLAASYYF